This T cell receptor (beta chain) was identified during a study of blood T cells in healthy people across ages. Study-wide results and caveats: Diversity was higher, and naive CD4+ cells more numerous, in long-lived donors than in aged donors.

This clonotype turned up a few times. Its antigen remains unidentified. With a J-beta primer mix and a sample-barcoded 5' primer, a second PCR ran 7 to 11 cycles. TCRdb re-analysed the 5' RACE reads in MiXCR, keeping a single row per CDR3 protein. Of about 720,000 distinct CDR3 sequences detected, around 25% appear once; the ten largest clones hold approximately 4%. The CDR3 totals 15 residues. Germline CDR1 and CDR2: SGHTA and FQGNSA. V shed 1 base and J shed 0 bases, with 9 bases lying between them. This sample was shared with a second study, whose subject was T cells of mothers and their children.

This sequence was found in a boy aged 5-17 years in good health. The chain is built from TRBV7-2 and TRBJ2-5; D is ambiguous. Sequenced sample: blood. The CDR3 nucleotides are TGTGCCAGCAGCTTAGGGTTCGGCAACCAAGAGACCCAGTACTTC. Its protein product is CASSLGFGNQETQYF. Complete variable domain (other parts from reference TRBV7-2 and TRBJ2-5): GAGVSQSPSNKVTEKGKDVELRCDPISGHTALYWYRQSLGQGLEFLIYFQGNSAPDKSGLPSDRFSAERTGGSVSTLTIQRTQQEDSAVYLCASSLGFGNQETQYFGPGTRLLVL.